This TCR beta chain stems from a study of T cell responses to AZD1222 COVID-19 vaccine. This clone has only a few counts. TCRdb's copy holds only in-frame clones and misses some; the assay was immunoSEQ multiplex PCR. The data show more than 85,000 clones, with more than 70% seen just once and 15% to 20% held by the top ten. Trimming shortened V by 2 bases and J by 5 bases, and 7 bases separated the two germline ends. CDR1 GTSNPN and CDR2 SVGIG come from the germline V gene (reference sequence). The CDR3 sequence is 12 residues long. The chain links TRBV30 to TRBJ1-3; D is undetermined. Here the sequenced sample was peripheral blood, taken on day 0 of AZD1222 vaccination. This clonotype was sampled from an adult in good health. The DNA of the CDR3 is TGTGCCTGGAGTCAGACAAGAAACACCATATATTTT. Translation gives CAWSQTRNTIYF.